The following is a T cell receptor beta chain sequence with its context. Its antigen is as yet unknown. Germline CDR1 is SGHTA and CDR2 is FQGNSA. V was pared by 2 bases and J by 2 bases, with 3 bases of the junction left unmatched. The CDR3 is 15 residues long. This specimen comes from a study of blood T cells in healthy people across ages. Study conclusions and caveats: Total diversity from one million sequenced T cells was likely underestimated.

Together with a sample-barcoded 5' primer, a J-beta primer mix was included in a second PCR lasting about 6 to 12 cycles. TCRdb re-called the 5' RACE reads with MiXCR, one entry per CDR3 protein. This sample has 780,000 or so distinct CDR3 sequences, with approximately 60% found just once. This TCR derives from a man aged 40-49 years in good health. Sequenced input: blood. The chain employs TRBV7-2 and TRBJ2-7, with 10 bases fitting TRBD2. CDR3 sequence reads: CASSLILAGAYEQYF. CDR3 in DNA: TGTGCCAGCAGCTTAATCCTAGCGGGAGCCTACGAGCAGTACTTC.